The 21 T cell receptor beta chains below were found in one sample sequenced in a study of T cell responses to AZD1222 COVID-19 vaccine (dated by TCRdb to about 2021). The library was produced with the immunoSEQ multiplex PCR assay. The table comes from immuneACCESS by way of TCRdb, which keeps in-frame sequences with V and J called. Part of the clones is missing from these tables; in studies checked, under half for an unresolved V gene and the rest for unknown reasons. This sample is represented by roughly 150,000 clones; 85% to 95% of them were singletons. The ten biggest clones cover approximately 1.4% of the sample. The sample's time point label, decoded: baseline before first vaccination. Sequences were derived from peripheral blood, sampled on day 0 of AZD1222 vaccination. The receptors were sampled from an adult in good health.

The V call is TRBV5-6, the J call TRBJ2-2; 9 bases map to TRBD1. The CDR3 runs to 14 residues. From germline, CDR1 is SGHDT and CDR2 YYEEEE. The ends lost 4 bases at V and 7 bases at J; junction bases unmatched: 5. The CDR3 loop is CASSQTGGGGELFF. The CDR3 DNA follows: TGTGCCAGCAGCCAAACAGGGGGCGGCGGGGAGCTGTTTTTT.

The CDR3 DNA is TGTGCCAGCAGGTACCACCCGGGGGCCAGGTCAACTAATGAAAAACTGTTTTTT. Its translation: CASRYHPGARSTNEKLFF. The rearrangement uses TRBV7-9 and TRBJ1-4; possible D gene TRBD1, 6 bases. Trimming left V 6 bases short and J 0 bases short, with 20 bases between. The CDR3 is 18 amino acids. Germline V gene sequence: CDR1 SEHNR, CDR2 FQNEAQ (reference sequence).

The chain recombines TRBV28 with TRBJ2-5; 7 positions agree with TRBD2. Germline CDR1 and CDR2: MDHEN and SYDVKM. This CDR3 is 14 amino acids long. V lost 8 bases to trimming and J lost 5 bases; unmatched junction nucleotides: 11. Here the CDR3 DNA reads TGTGCCAGCGACCCGGGGGGAGGAGGCGAGACCCAGTACTTC. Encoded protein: CASDPGGGGETQYF.

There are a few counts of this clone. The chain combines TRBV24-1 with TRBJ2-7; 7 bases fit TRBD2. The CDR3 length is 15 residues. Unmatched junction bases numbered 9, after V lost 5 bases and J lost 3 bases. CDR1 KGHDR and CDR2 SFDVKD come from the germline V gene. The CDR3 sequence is CATSVSSSGVYEQYF. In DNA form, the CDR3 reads TGTGCCACCAGTGTAAGTTCGAGCGGGGTCTACGAGCAGTACTTC.

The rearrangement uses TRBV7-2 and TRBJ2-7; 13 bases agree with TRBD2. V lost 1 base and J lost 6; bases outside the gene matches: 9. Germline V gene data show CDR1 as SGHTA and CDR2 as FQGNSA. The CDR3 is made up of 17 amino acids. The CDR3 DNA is TGTGCCAGCAGCTTAGTCGGGACTAGCGGGACGACGCGCGAGCAGTACTTC. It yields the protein CASSLVGTSGTTREQYF.

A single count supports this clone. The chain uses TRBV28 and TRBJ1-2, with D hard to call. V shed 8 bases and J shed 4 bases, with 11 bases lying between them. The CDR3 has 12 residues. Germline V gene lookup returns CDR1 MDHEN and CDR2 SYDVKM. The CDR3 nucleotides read TGTGCCAGCTCTGATCGGGTCTATGGCTACACCTTC. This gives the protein CASSDRVYGYTF.

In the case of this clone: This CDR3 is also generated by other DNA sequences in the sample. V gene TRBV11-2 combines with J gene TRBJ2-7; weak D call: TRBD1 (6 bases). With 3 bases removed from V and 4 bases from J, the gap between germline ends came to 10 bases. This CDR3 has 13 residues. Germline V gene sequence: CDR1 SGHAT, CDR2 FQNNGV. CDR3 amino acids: CASSLARGYEQYF. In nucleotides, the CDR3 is TGTGCCAGCAGCTTGGCCAGGGGTTACGAGCAGTACTTC. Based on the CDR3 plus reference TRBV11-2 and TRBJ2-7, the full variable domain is EAGVAQSPRYKIIEKRQSVAFWCNPISGHATLYWYQQILGQGPKLLIQFQNNGVVDDSQLPKDRFSAERLKGVDSTLKIQPAKLEDSAVYLCASSLARGYEQYFGPGTRLTVT.

CDR3 region: CASSSPRRTPKETQYF. The CDR3, as DNA: TGTGCCAGCAGTTCCCCCCGACGGACCCCAAAAGAGACCCAGTACTTC. The chain combines TRBV7-2 with TRBJ2-5; D remains ambiguous. V lost 6 bases and J lost 3, with 20 bases in between. CDR1 is SGHTA, CDR2 FQGNSA, per germline. The CDR3 runs 16 residues.

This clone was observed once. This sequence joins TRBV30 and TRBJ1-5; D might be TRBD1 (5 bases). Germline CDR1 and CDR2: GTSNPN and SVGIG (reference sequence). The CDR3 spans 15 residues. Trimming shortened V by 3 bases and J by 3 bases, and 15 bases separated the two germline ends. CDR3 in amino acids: CAWSATGGSNQPQHF. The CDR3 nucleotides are TGTGCCTGGAGCGCGACCGGGGGGTCCAATCAGCCCCAGCATTTT.

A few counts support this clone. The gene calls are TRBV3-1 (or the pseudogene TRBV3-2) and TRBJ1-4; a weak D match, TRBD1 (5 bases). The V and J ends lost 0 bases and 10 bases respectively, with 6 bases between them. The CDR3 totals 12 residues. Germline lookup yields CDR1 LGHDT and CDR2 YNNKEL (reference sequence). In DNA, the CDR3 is TGTGCCAGCAGCCAAGAGGGGCCAAAACTGTTTTTT. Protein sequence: CASSQEGPKLFF.

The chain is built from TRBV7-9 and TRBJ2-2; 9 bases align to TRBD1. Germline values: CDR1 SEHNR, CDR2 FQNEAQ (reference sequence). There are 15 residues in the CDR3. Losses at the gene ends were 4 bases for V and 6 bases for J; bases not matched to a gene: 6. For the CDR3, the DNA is TGTGCCAGCAGCTCGGACAGGGGTCTTTCCGGGGAGCTGTTTTTT. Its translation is CASSSDRGLSGELFF.

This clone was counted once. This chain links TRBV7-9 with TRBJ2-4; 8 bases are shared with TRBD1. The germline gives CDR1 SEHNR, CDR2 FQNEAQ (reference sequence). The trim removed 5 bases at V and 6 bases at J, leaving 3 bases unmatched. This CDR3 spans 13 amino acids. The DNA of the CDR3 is TGTGCCAGCAGCGCGGGACAGGTAAACATTCAGTACTTC. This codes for CASSAGQVNIQYF.

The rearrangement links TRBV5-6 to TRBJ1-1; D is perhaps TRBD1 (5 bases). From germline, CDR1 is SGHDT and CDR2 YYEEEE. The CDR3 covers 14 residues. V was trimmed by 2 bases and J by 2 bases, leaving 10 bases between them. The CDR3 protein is CASSFIGDNTEAFF. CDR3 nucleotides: TGTGCCAGCAGCTTCATAGGGGATAACACTGAAGCTTTCTTT.

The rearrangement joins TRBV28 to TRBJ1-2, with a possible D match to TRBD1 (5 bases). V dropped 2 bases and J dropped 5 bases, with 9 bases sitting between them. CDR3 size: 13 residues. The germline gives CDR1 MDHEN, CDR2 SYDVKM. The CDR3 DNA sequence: TGTGCCAGCAGTTTACGCAGGGTGTATGGCTACACCTTC. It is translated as CASSLRRVYGYTF.

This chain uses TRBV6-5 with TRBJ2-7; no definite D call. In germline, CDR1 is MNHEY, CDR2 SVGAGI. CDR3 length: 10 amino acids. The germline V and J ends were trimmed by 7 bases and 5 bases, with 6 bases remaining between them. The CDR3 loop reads CASNADEQYF. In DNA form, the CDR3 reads TGTGCCAGCAATGCCGACGAGCAGTACTTC.

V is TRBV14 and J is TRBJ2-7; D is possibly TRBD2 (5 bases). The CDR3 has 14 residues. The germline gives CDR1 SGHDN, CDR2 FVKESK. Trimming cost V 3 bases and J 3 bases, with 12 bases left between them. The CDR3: CASSHSGTYYEQYF. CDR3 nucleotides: TGTGCCAGCAGCCACAGCGGCACGTACTACGAGCAGTACTTC.

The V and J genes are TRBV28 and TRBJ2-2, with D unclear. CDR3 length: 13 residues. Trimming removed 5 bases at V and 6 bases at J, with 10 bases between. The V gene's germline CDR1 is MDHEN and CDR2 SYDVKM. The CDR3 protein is CASSPPRPGELFF. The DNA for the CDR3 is TGTGCCAGCAGTCCCCCGCGCCCCGGGGAGCTGTTTTTT.

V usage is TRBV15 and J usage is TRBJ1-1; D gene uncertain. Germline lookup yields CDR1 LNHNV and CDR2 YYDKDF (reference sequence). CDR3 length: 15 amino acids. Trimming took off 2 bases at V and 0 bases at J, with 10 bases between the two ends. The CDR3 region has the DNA TGTGCCACCAGCAGATGGACGGGAATGAACACTGAAGCTTTCTTT. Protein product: CATSRWTGMNTEAFF.

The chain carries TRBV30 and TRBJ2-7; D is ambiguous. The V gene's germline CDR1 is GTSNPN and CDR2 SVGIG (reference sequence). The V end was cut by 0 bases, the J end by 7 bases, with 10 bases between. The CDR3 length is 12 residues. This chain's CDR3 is CAWSVYLEEQYF. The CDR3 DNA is TGTGCCTGGAGTGTTTATTTGGAGGAGCAGTACTTC.

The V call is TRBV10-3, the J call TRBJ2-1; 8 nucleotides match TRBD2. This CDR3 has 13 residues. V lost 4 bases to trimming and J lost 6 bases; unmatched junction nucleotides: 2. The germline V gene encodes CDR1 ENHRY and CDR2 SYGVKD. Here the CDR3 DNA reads TGTGCCATCAGTGTCGGGACTAGCAATGAGCAGTTCTTC. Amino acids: CAISVGTSNEQFF.

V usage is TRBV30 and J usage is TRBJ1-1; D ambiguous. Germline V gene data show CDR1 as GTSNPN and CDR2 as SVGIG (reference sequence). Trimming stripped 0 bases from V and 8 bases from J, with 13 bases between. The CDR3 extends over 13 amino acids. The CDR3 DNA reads TGTGCCTGGAGTGTACAAAAATCCAGGGAAGCTTTCTTT. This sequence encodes CAWSVQKSREAFF.